This entry lists 17 T cell receptor beta chains sequenced from one sample in a study of response to subunit inactivated influenza vaccine. TCRdb fed the RT-PCR reads into MiXCR, producing one record per CDR3 protein. The profile shows 150,000 to 200,000 distinct CDR3 sequences, 10% to 15% of them singletons. This sample was shared with a second study, whose subject was T cells expressing NK-cell markers. This second study notes: TCR beta cDNA was made by 5'RACE template switching with UMIs.

The sample was CD8+ T cells sorted from PBMCs, taken approximately 13 days after vaccination. The receptors derive from a man in his fifties or sixties who received an inactivated influenza vaccine.

This clonotype was found a few times. The CDR3 sequence is CASSSFGGTNEKLFF. In DNA, the CDR3 is TGTGCCAGCAGTTCATTTGGGGGAACTAATGAAAAACTGTTTTTT. The chain links TRBV28 to TRBJ1-4; D possibly corresponds to TRBD1 (5 bases). V lost 4 bases and J lost 1, with 10 bases in between. CDR3 length: 15 residues. The germline V gene has CDR1 MDHEN and CDR2 SYDVKM.

This clonotype was seen more than once but under ten times. The rearrangement uses TRBV7-2 and TRBJ2-3; tentatively, D is TRBD1 (5 bases). Trimming cost V 7 bases and J 0 bases, with 17 bases left between them. The germline V gene encodes CDR1 SGHTA and CDR2 FQGNSA. The CDR3 has 16 amino acids. Written as DNA, the CDR3 is TGTGCCAGCAACCCCCCAGGGTACACTAGCACAGATACGCAGTATTTT. This gives the protein CASNPPGYTSTDTQYF.

This clonotype was detected ten times or more. The CDR3 here is CASSFPGQGLNEQYF. The CDR3 DNA follows: TGTGCCAGCAGTTTCCCGGGACAGGGCCTGAACGAGCAGTACTTC. V gene TRBV7-9 combines with J gene TRBJ2-7; 9 bases align to TRBD1. V gave up 6 bases and J gave up 5 bases; unmatched junction bases: 11. The germline V gene has CDR1 SEHNR and CDR2 FQNEAQ (reference sequence). The CDR3 is 15 amino acids.

This clonotype is deemed large (0.1 to 1%). This chain links TRBV19 with TRBJ1-2; TRBD1 might be the D (6 bases). Looked up from germline, CDR1 is LNHDA and CDR2 is SQIVND (reference sequence). This CDR3 region has 16 residues. The V gene lost 4 bases and the J gene lost 10 bases, with 25 bases spanning the gap. The DNA of the CDR3 is TGTGCCAGTAGTACCCCCCTATTACAGGGAAGGAGAGACTACACCTTC. As protein: CASSTPLLQGRRDYTF.

The sample holds a few counts of this clonotype. The chain has TRBV7-9 and TRBJ1-2; D may be TRBD1 (5 bases). V lost 0 bases to trimming and J lost 7 bases, with 6 bases between them. Germline V gives CDR1 SEHNR, CDR2 FQNEAQ (reference sequence). This CDR3 is built from 12 residues. For the CDR3, the DNA is TGTGCCAGCAGCTTAGCAGGGGCTGGCTACACCTTC. Protein sequence: CASSLAGAGYTF.

The chain links TRBV24-1 to TRBJ1-5; perhaps TRBD1 as D (5 bases). Trimming took off 8 bases at V and 3 bases at J, with 10 bases between the two ends. The CDR3 contains 13 residues. Germline assignment: CDR1 KGHDR and CDR2 SFDVKD. The CDR3 DNA follows: TGTGCCACCATCGGGGGGATCAATCAGCCCCAGCATTTT. It codes for CATIGGINQPQHF.

The sample holds a few counts of this clonotype. This sequence joins TRBV6-2 or TRBV6-3 and TRBJ2-1; TRBD1 might be the D (6 bases). Germline-derived CDR1 and CDR2 are MNHEY and SVGEGT. V lost 5 bases to trimming and J lost 2 bases, with 16 bases between them. The CDR3 has 16 amino acids. The CDR3 reads CASSPLSGVPYNEQFF. The DNA of the CDR3 is TGTGCCAGCAGTCCCTTATCAGGGGTCCCCTACAATGAGCAGTTCTTC.

This clonotype was detected a few times. This chain uses TRBV6-5 with TRBJ1-6; D might be TRBD1 (5 bases). With 0 bases removed from V and 4 bases from J, the gap between germline ends came to 10 bases. Germline CDR1 reads MNHEY; CDR2 reads SVGAGI. This CDR3 has 16 residues. DNA of the CDR3: TGTGCCAGCAGTTACTCGATGCCAGGGTATAATTCACCCCTCCACTTT. The encoded protein is CASSYSMPGYNSPLHF.

This clonotype showed up just a few times. The chain recombines TRBV10-3 with TRBJ1-2, with D perhaps matching TRBD1 (6 bases). This CDR3 contains 16 residues. Germline CDR1 reads ENHRY; CDR2 reads SYGVKD. Deletions cut 2 bases from V and 8 bases from J, with 21 bases between. Here the CDR3 DNA reads TGTGCCATCAGTGAGGGGTGGGGGCCTACGGGATTCGGCTACACCTTC. It yields the protein CAISEGWGPTGFGYTF.

This clonotype occurred many times. This chain uses TRBV20-1 with TRBJ1-2; D may be TRBD1 (6 bases). Germline loops: CDR1 DFQATT, CDR2 SNEGSKA (reference sequence). V was clipped by 0 bases and J by 2 bases, with 13 bases between them. CDR3 length: 15 amino acids. The CDR3 DNA reads TGCAGTGCTAGAGATAACAGGGCGGAAAACTATGGCTACACCTTC. Protein product: CSARDNRAENYGYTF.

This chain joins TRBV27 and TRBJ1-1; TRBD1 might be the D (6 bases). This CDR3 spans 14 amino acids. The germline V gene has CDR1 MNHEY and CDR2 SMNVEV (reference sequence). Trimming pared 5 bases from V and 1 base from J, leaving 11 bases between. The CDR3 DNA reads TGTGCCAGCAGTATACGGACAGAGAACACTGAAGCTTTCTTT. It codes for CASSIRTENTEAFF.

Worth noting for this clonotype: A clone one base away is much larger, so this may be a read error. V is TRBV10-3 and J is TRBJ2-1; TRBD2 matches 11 bases. CDR3 length equals 15 residues. Germline CDR1 and CDR2: ENHRY and SYGVKD. Trimming at V came to 7 bases and at J to 7 bases, leaving 9 bases not matched to a gene. In DNA, the CDR3 is TGTGCCATCATCGTGGGACTAGCGGACTCAAATGAGCAGTTCTTC. Translating gives CAIIVGLADSNEQFF.

In its sample, this clonotype was seen a few times. J is TRBJ1-1 and V is TRBV6-2 or TRBV6-3; no clear D. V lost 2 bases, J lost 8 bases, and 6 bases lay in between. The germline V gene encodes CDR1 MNHEY and CDR2 SVGEGT. This CDR3 has 11 residues. The CDR3 region has the DNA TGTGCCAGCAGTTACCCCTCGGAAGCTTTCTTT. Amino acid sequence: CASSYPSEAFF.

This clonotype was recorded a few times. The V and J genes are TRBV9 and TRBJ2-7; weak D call: TRBD1 (6 bases). V was cut by 3 bases and J by 0 bases, with 10 bases left in between. The CDR3 is made up of 14 amino acids. The V gene's germline CDR1 is SGDLS and CDR2 YYNGEE. CDR3 in amino acids: CASSEGDTSYEQYF. Written as DNA, the CDR3 is TGTGCCAGCAGCGAGGGGGACACCTCCTACGAGCAGTACTTC.

This clonotype was observed a few times. The genes are TRBV5-6 and TRBJ2-7, with D tentatively TRBD1 or TRBD2 (5 bases each). Germline lookup yields CDR1 SGHDT and CDR2 YYEEEE. The CDR3 length is 15 residues. With 3 bases removed from V and 3 bases from J, the gap between germline ends came to 16 bases. CDR3 in amino acids: CASSWGSGSGYEQYF. CDR3 nucleotides: TGTGCCAGCAGCTGGGGGTCAGGGTCAGGCTACGAGCAGTACTTC. Variable domain in full (rest from reference TRBV5-6 and TRBJ2-7): DAGVTQSPTHLIKTRGQQVTLRCSPKSGHDTVSWYQQALGQGPQFIFQYYEEEERQRGNFPDRFSGHQFPNYSSELNVNALLLGDSALYLCASSWGSGSGYEQYFGPGTRLTVT.

J is TRBJ2-1 and V is TRBV27, with D perhaps matching TRBD2 (6 bases). CDR3 length: 13 residues. The germline V gene encodes CDR1 MNHEY and CDR2 SMNVEV (reference sequence). V shed 3 bases and J shed 9 bases, with 12 bases lying between them. CDR3 nucleotides: TGTGCCAGCAGTTTGGGAGGAGGGAGTGAGCAGTTCTTC. Its translation: CASSLGGGSEQFF.

The rearrangement uses TRBV12-3 or TRBV12-4 and TRBJ2-1; either TRBD1 or TRBD2 may fit D (6 bases each). The ends were cut back, 3 bases at V and 6 bases at J, with 18 bases in the middle. The CDR3 has 16 residues. CDR3 amino acids: CASSLGGRVVVNEQFF. CDR3 DNA: TGTGCCAGCAGTTTGGGGGGCAGGGTAGTGGTCAATGAGCAGTTCTTC.